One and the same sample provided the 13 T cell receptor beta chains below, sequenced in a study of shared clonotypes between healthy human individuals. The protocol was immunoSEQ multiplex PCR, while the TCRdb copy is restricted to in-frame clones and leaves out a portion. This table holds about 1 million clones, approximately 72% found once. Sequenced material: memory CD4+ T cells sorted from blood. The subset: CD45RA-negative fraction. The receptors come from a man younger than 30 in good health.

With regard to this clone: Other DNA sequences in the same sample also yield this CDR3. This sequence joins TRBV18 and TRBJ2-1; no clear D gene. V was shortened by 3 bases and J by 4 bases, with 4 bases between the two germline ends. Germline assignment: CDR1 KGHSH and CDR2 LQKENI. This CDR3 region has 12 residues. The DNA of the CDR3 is TGTGCCAGCTCACCGGGATACAATGAGCAGTTCTTC. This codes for CASSPGYNEQFF.

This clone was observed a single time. In nucleotides, the CDR3 is TGTGCCAGCAGCTTAGGTGAAGCGGGGGGCCTCGAGCAGTACTTC. It is translated as CASSLGEAGGLEQYF. The rearrangement uses TRBV7-9 and TRBJ2-7; 9 bases are shared with TRBD2. V lost 1 base and J lost 6; bases outside the gene matches: 7. CDR3 length: 15 residues. From germline, CDR1 is SEHNR and CDR2 FQNEAQ (reference sequence).

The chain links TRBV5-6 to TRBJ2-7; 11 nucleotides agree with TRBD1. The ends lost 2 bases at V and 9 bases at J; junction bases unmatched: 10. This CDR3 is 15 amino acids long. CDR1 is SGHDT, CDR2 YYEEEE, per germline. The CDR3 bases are TGTGCCAGCAGCTTCCGGGACAGGGGGTTTTTGGGGCAGTACTTC. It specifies CASSFRDRGFLGQYF.

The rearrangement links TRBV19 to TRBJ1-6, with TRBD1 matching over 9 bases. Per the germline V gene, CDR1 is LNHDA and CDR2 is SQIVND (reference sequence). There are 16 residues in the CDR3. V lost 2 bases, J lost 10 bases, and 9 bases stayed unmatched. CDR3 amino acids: CASSIKGGQGESPLHF. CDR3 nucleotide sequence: TGTGCCAGTAGTATAAAAGGGGGACAGGGAGAATCACCCCTCCACTTT.

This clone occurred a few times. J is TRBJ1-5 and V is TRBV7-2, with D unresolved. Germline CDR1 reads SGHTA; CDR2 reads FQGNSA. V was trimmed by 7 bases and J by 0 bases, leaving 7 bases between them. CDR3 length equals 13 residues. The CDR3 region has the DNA TGTGCCAGCAAGGACTATAGCAATCAGCCCCAGCATTTT. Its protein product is CASKDYSNQPQHF.

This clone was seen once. The CDR3 region has the DNA TGTGCCAGCAGTACACAGGGTAACTATGGCTACACCTTC. Its protein is CASSTQGNYGYTF. The chain uses TRBV11-2 and TRBJ1-2, with TRBD1 as a possible D gene (6 bases). Trimming shortened V by 6 bases and J by 1 base, and 9 bases separated the two germline ends. Germline V lookup: CDR1 SGHAT, CDR2 FQNNGV. The CDR3 has 13 amino acids.

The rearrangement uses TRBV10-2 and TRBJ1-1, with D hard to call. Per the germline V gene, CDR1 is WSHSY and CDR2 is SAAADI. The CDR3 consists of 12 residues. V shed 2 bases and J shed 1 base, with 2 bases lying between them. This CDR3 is CASSERNTEAFF. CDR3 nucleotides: TGCGCCAGCAGTGAGAGGAACACTGAAGCTTTCTTT.

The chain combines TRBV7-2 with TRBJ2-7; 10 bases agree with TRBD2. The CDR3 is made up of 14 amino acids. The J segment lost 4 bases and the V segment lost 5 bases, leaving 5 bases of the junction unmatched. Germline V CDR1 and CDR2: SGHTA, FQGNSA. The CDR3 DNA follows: TGTGCCAGCAGCCAGCGGGAGGGGGGATACGAGCAGTACTTC. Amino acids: CASSQREGGYEQYF.

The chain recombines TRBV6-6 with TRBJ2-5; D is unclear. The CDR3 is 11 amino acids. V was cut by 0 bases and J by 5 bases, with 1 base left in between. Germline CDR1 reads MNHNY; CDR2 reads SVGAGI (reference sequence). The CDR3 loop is CASSYSETQYF. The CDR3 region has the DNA TGTGCCAGCAGTTACTCGGAGACCCAGTACTTC.

The CDR3: CASSSQQGPIYF. Here the CDR3 DNA reads TGTGCCAGCAGCTCACAACAGGGTCCCATATATTTT. The chain carries TRBV7-3 and TRBJ1-3; D might be TRBD1 (6 bases). In germline, CDR1 is SGHTA, CDR2 FQGTGA. The CDR3 is 12 amino acids. V was cut by 4 bases and J by 11 bases, with 12 bases left in between.

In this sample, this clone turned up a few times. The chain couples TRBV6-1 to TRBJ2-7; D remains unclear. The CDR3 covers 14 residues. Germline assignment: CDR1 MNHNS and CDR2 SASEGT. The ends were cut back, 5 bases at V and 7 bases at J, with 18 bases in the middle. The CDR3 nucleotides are TGTGCCAGCAGTCCTGATCTCCTCTCCTGGGAGCAGTACTTC. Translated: CASSPDLLSWEQYF.

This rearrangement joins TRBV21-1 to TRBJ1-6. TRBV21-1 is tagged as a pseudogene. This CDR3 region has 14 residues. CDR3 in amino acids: CASSPPHRNSPLHF. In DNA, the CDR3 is TGTGCCAGCAGCCCCCCCCACCGGAATTCACCCCTCCACTTT.

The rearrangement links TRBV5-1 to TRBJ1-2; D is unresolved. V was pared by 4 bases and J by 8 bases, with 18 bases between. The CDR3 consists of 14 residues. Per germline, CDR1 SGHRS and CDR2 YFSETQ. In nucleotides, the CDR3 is TGCGCCAGCAGCCCCGACGGCGGGCGAGTGGGCTACACCTTC. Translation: CASSPDGGRVGYTF.